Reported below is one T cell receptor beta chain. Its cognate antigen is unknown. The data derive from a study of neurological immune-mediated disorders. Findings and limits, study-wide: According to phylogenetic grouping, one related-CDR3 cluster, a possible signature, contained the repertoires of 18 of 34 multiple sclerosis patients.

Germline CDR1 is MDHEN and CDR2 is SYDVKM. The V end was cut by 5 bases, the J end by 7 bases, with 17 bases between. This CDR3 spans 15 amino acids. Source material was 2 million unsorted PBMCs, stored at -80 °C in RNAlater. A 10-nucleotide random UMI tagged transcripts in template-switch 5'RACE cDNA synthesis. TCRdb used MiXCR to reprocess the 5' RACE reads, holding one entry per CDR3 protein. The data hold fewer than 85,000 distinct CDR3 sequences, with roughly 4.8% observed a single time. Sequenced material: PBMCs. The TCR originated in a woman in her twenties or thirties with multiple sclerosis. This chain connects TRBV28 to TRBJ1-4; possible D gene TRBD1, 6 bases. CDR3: CASSPTDGTFEKLFF. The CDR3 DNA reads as TGTGCCAGCAGTCCAACCGACGGGACATTTGAAAAACTGTTTTTT. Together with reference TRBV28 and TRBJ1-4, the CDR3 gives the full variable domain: DVKVTQSSRYLVKRTGEKVFLECVQDMDHENMFWYRQDPGLGLRLIYFSYDVKMKEKGDIPEGYSVSREKKERFSLILESASTNQTSMYLCASSPTDGTFEKLFFGSGTQLSVL.